Shown below are 10 T cell receptor beta chains from a single sample sequenced in a study of blood T cell repertoires in COVID-19. TCRdb's table, derived via immunoSEQ multiplex PCR, lists solely in-frame clones and lacks some. The sample holds about 160,000 clones; approximately 85% are singletons and the top ten take around 1%. Sequencing was performed on peripheral blood. The receptor set was obtained from a man aged 35 to 55 with acute or convalescent COVID-19.

The chain links TRBV13 to TRBJ2-5; 7 bases fit TRBD1. Germline values: CDR1 PRHDT, CDR2 FYEKMQ (reference sequence). The J segment lost 2 bases and the V segment lost 5 bases, leaving 5 bases of the junction unmatched. The length of the CDR3 is 14 residues. CDR3: CASSGDRVQETQYF. CDR3 coding DNA: TGTGCCAGCAGCGGCGACAGGGTTCAAGAGACCCAGTACTTC. Complete variable domain (other parts from reference TRBV13 and TRBJ2-5): AAGVIQSPRHLIKEKRETATLKCYPIPRHDTVYWYQQGPGQDPQFLISFYEKMQSDKGSIPDRFSAQQFSDYHSELNMSSLELGDSALYFCASSGDRVQETQYFGPGTRLLVL.

V gene TRBV19 combines with J gene TRBJ1-4; D perhaps matches TRBD1 (6 bases). Germline V gives CDR1 LNHDA, CDR2 SQIVND (reference sequence). Between the trimmed V and J ends, which lost 2 bases and 0 bases, there was a span of 10 bases. The CDR3 covers 16 residues. The DNA of the CDR3 is TGTGCCAGTAGTATAAACAGGGATGCAACTAATGAAAAACTGTTTTTT. This sequence encodes CASSINRDATNEKLFF.

This clone showed up just once. V gene TRBV4-3 combines with J gene TRBJ1-2; tentative D call: TRBD1 (5 bases). The V and J ends lost 5 bases and 5 bases respectively, with 18 bases between them. The CDR3 length is 15 residues. CDR1 is LGHNA and CDR2 is YSLEER in the germline V gene. The CDR3 here is CASSSDGTAGYGYTF. In DNA form, the CDR3 reads TGCGCCAGCAGCAGTGACGGGACGGCGGGGTATGGCTACACCTTC.

This clone came up once. The V gene is TRBV18, the J gene TRBJ1-2; D is uncertain. V lost 2 bases to trimming and J lost 2 bases, with 6 bases between them. From germline, CDR1 is KGHSH and CDR2 LQKENI. The CDR3 length is 13 residues. Here the CDR3 reads CASSPAGNYGYTF. The CDR3 nucleotides read TGTGCCAGCTCACCAGCAGGAAACTATGGCTACACCTTC.

Only a few counts were recorded for this clone. This chain joins TRBV15 and TRBJ1-4; D not certain. The V and J ends lost 3 bases and 8 bases respectively, with 16 bases between them. This CDR3 has 15 residues. CDR1 LNHNV and CDR2 YYDKDF come from the germline V gene (reference sequence). The chain's CDR3 is CATSRDREHREKLFF. As DNA, the CDR3 is TGTGCCACCAGCAGGGACCGGGAGCATAGAGAAAAACTGTTTTTT.

This sequence joins TRBV7-3 and TRBJ1-1; D ambiguous. The CDR3 spans 13 residues. Germline CDR1 and CDR2: SGHTA and FQGTGA. Trimming stripped 5 bases from V and 1 base from J, with 8 bases between. The CDR3 loop reads CASSIYRNTEAFF. The CDR3 region has the DNA TGTGCCAGCAGCATCTACAGGAACACTGAAGCTTTCTTT. The entire variable domain, with the rest obtained from reference TRBV7-3 and TRBJ1-1, is as follows: GAGVSQTPSNKVTEKGKYVELRCDPISGHTALYWYRQSLGQGPEFLIYFQGTGAADDSGLPNDRFFAVRPEGSVSTLKIQRTERGDSAVYLCASSIYRNTEAFFGQGTRLTVV.

The chain recombines TRBV28 with TRBJ2-7; D might be TRBD2 (5 bases). CDR1 and CDR2 from the germline V gene are MDHEN and SYDVKM. V lost 6 bases and J 3 bases, leaving 12 bases between the germline ends. There are 13 residues in the CDR3. The CDR3 DNA reads TGTGCCAGCAGCCCGACCGGGGACTACGAGCAGTACTTC. Amino acids: CASSPTGDYEQYF.

The gene calls are TRBV6-5 and TRBJ1-2, with D possibly TRBD1 on 6 matching bases. CDR3 length equals 14 residues. V was pared by 6 bases and J by 4 bases, with 15 bases between. Germline V lookup: CDR1 MNHEY, CDR2 SVGAGI. The CDR3 region is CASRPQGLSYGYTF. The CDR3 DNA is TGTGCCAGCAGGCCCCAGGGGCTTAGCTATGGCTACACCTTC.

The chain joins TRBV11-3 to TRBJ2-3; D remains unclear. The germline CDR1 and CDR2 sequences are SGHNT and YENEEA. V lost 0 bases to trimming and J lost 0 bases, with 4 bases between them. This CDR3 is built from 14 residues. The CDR3 spells CASSLDLSTDTQYF. CDR3 DNA: TGTGCCAGCAGCTTAGATCTCAGCACAGATACGCAGTATTTT.

The J gene is TRBJ1-1, the V gene TRBV5-1, with D possibly being TRBD1 (6 bases). The ends were cut back, 0 bases at V and 2 bases at J, with 11 bases in the middle. The CDR3 totals 15 residues. From germline, CDR1 is SGHRS and CDR2 YFSETQ. The CDR3 nucleotides read TGCGCCAGCAGCTTGGTGGGGACAACAAACACTGAAGCTTTCTTT. Translating it yields CASSLVGTTNTEAFF.